This T cell receptor beta chain originates from a study of beta chain features in type 1 diabetes. Concerning this clone itself: The antigen remains undetermined.

Donors underwent one heparinised blood draw, around 120 mL on average. Each sorted fraction was over 95% pure. The study reverse transcribed the entire isolated RNA, so it sequenced expressed TCRB transcripts. Repertoires were generated with immunoSEQ multiplex PCR, while TCRdb's copy carries only in-frame clones and drops some. The sample consists of around 250,000 clones, roughly 14% of them appearing once. The V gene's germline CDR1 is SGDLS and CDR2 YYNGEE. V lost 3 bases to trimming and J lost 4 bases; unmatched junction nucleotides: 8. The CDR3 is 15 amino acids. Points from the study as a whole: Equally in patients and controls, shorter templates might have been favored by PCR. High TCR expression in some cells could lead to their over-representation in cDNA sequencing.

The V call is TRBV9, the J call TRBJ2-3, with 7 bases identical to TRBD2. The sequence was collected from a woman between 40 and 55 years old in good health. The specimen sequenced was naive CD4+ T cells from blood. CDR3 region: CASSAEGAGADTQYF. In DNA form, the CDR3 reads TGTGCCAGCAGCGCCGAAGGGGCGGGGGCAGATACGCAGTATTTT.